The source of this T cell receptor (beta chain) is a study of cytomegalovirus exposure and HLA in healthy donors. Study as a whole: Researchers previously reported finding roughly 120 million unique TCR beta sequences from about 200 million T cells. Study observations and caveats: TCR beta V- and J-gene trimming was later associated with a missense DCLRE1C variant.

The CDR3 is made up of 15 amino acids. In germline, CDR1 is ENHRY, CDR2 SYGVKD. The V and J ends lost 5 bases and 4 bases respectively, with 14 bases between them. Note on this clone: No antigen is known for it.

PCR involved 60 Vbeta and 13 Jbeta primers. Only in-frame clones appear in the TCRdb table, and some are missing; sequencing was by immunoSEQ multiplex PCR. The repertoire holds approximately 190,000 clones, with 75% to 85% as singletons. The sequence came from a woman younger than 35 in good health and CMV-seronegative. The V gene is TRBV10-3, the J gene TRBJ2-2, with D tentatively TRBD1 (5 bases). Sequencing was done on a sample of PBMCs. The CDR3 region is CAISSENTGTGELFF. CDR3 in DNA: TGTGCCATCAGTTCAGAAAACACAGGCACCGGGGAGCTGTTTTTT.